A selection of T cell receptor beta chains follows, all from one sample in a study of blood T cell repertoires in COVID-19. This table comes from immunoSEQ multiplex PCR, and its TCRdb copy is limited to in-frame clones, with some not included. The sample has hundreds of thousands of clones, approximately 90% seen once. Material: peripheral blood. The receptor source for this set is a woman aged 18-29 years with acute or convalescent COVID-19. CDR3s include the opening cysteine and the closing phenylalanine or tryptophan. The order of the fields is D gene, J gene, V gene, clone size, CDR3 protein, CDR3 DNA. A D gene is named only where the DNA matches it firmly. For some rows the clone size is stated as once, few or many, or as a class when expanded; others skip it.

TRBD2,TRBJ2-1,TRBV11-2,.,CASSLDGGTYNEQFF,TGTGCCAGCAGCTTGGACGGGGGGACTTACAATGAGCAGTTCTTC
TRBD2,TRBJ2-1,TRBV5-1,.,CASSLGTSGYNEQFF,TGCGCCAGCAGCTTAGGCACTAGCGGATACAATGAGCAGTTCTTC
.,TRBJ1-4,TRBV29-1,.,CSVGQQTNEKLFF,TGCAGCGTTGGGCAACAGACTAATGAAAAACTGTTTTTT
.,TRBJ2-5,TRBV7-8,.,CASSLVVGTVQPKETQYF,TGTGCCAGCAGCTTAGTTGTGGGTACAGTTCAGCCGAAAGAGACCCAGTACTTC
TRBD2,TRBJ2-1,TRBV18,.,CASSPPGTSFGDEQFF,TGTGCCAGCTCACCCCCAGGGACTAGCTTCGGGGATGAGCAGTTCTTC
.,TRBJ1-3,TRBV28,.,CAIRGGSGNTIYF,TGTGCTATAAGAGGCGGCTCTGGAAACACCATATATTTT
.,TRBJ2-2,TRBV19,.,CATQRGGIGELFF,TGTGCCACCCAAAGGGGGGGGATCGGGGAGCTGTTTTTT
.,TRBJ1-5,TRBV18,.,CASSPRGGGDNQPQHF,TGTGCCAGCTCACCCAGGGGTGGGGGTGACAATCAGCCCCAGCATTTT
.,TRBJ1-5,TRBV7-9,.,CASSLSGGQPQHF,TGTGCCAGCAGCTTATCTGGAGGTCAGCCCCAGCATTTT
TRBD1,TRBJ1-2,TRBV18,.,CASSPPGQGEHGYTF,TGTGCCAGCTCGCCTCCGGGACAGGGGGAGCATGGCTACACCTTC
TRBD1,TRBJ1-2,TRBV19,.,CASSMIAGTGGANYGYTF,TGTGCCAGTAGTATGATCGCAGGGACAGGGGGTGCGAACTATGGCTACACCTTC
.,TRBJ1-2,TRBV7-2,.,CASSLAGVRGYTF,TGTGCCAGCAGCTTAGCCGGGGTACGTGGCTACACCTTC
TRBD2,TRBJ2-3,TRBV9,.,CASSVASGGTDTQYF,TGTGCCAGCAGCGTAGCTAGCGGGGGGACAGATACGCAGTATTTT
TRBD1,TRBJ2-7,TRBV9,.,CASSAWTGPTYEQYF,TGTGCCAGCAGCGCCTGGACAGGGCCCACCTACGAGCAGTACTTC
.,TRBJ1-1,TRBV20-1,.,CSASAGWTEAFF,TGCAGTGCTAGTGCAGGGTGGACTGAAGCTTTCTTT
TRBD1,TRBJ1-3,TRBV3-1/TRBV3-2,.,CASSLRTGGSGNTIYF,TGTGCCAGCAGCCTCAGGACAGGGGGCTCTGGAAACACCATATATTTT
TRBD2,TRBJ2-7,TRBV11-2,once,CASRPLAGGRDEQYF,TGTGCCAGCAGACCCCTAGCGGGGGGACGGGACGAGCAGTACTTC
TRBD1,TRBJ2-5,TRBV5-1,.,CASSMDRGEKYF,TGCGCCAGCAGCATGGACAGGGGTGAGAAGTACTTC
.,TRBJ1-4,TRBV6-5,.,CASSYQGPNEKLFF,TGTGCCAGCAGTTATCAGGGTCCGAATGAAAAACTGTTTTTT
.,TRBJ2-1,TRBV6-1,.,CASSEPTFRSSYNEQFF,TGTGCCAGCAGTGAACCCACTTTCCGGAGCTCCTACAATGAGCAGTTCTTC
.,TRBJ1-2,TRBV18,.,CASSPPPGHNNLNYGYTF,TGTGCCAGCTCACCACCCCCCGGACACAACAACCTTAACTATGGCTACACCTTC
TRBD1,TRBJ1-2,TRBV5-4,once,CASSSLRDRGVDGYTF,TGTGCCAGCAGCTCCCTCCGGGACAGGGGTGTGGATGGCTACACCTTC
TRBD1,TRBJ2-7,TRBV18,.,CASSPPDRRSYEQYF,TGTGCCAGCTCACCACCGGACAGGCGCTCCTACGAGCAGTACTTC
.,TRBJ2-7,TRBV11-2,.,CASSSVWTATYEQYF,TGTGCCAGCAGCTCAGTCTGGACTGCGACCTACGAGCAGTACTTC
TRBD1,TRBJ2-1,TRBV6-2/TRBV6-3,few,CASSYGTGYNEQFF,TGTGCCAGCAGTTACGGGACAGGCTACAATGAGCAGTTCTTC
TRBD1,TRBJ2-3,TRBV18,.,CASSPGTGEFTDTQYF,TGTGCCAGCTCACCGGGGACAGGGGAGTTCACAGATACGCAGTATTTT
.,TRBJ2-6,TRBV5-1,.,CASSIDRFSGANVLTF,TGCGCCAGCAGCATCGACAGGTTTTCTGGGGCCAACGTCCTGACTTTC
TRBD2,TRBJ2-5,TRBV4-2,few,CASSPSGTSGGETQYF,TGTGCCAGCAGCCCTTCAGGGACTAGCGGCGGGGAGACCCAGTACTTC
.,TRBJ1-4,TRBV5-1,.,CASSLELGGGHEKLFF,TGCGCCAGCAGCTTGGAGTTGGGAGGCGGCCATGAAAAACTGTTTTTT
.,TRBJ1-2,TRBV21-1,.,CASSNLPNYGYTF,TGTGCCAGCAGCAACCTCCCTAACTATGGCTACACCTTC
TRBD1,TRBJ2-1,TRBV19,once,CASKGRYRGNEQFF,TGTGCCAGTAAGGGGCGGTACAGGGGTAATGAGCAGTTCTTC
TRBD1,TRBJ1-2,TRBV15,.,CATSVSTGETYGYTF,TGTGCCACCAGCGTTTCGACAGGGGAGACCTATGGCTACACCTTC
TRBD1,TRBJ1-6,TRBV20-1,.,CSASNYRGEGSPLHF,TGCAGTGCTAGTAATTACAGGGGGGAGGGTTCACCCCTCCACTTT
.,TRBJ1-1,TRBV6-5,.,CASRHRTETTEAFF,TGTGCCAGCAGACACCGGACAGAGACCACTGAAGCTTTCTTT
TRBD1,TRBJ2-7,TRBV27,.,CASSSDYRGMGYEQYF,TGTGCCAGCAGTTCCGATTACAGGGGAATGGGGTACGAGCAGTACTTC
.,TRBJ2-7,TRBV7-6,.,CASSFPGKGYEQYF,TGTGCCAGCAGCTTCCCAGGGAAGGGCTACGAGCAGTACTTC
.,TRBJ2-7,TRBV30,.,CAWNGQNPYEQYF,TGTGCCTGGAATGGACAGAACCCTTACGAGCAGTACTTC
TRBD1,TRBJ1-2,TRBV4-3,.,CASSFDRANYGYTF,TGCGCCAGCAGCTTCGACAGGGCTAACTATGGCTACACCTTC
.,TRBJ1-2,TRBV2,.,CASSGGTPQSNYGYTF,TGTGCCAGCAGTGGGGGGACACCACAATCAAACTATGGCTACACCTTC
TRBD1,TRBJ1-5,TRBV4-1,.,CASSEGPSGQAPWMQPQHF,TGCGCCAGCAGCGAGGGGCCTTCGGGACAGGCCCCTTGGATGCAGCCCCAGCATTTT
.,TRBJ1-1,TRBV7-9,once,CASSSLRVGLFSEAFF,TGTGCCAGCAGCTCCCTCAGGGTAGGCCTTTTTTCCGAAGCTTTCTTT
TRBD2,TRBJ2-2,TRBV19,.,CASSPGSGGPHTGELFF,TGTGCCAGTAGTCCCGGATCGGGGGGGCCCCACACCGGGGAGCTGTTTTTT
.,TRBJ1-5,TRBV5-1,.,CASSPSGFSTYQPQHF,TGCGCCAGCAGCCCCTCGGGGTTCAGCACCTATCAGCCCCAGCATTTT
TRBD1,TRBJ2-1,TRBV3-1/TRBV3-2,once,CASSPAGQGPFYNEQFF,TGTGCCAGCAGCCCAGCAGGACAGGGCCCCTTTTACAATGAGCAGTTCTTC
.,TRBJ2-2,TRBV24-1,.,CATSDPGHPNTGELFF,TGTGCCACCAGTGATCCTGGGCACCCTAACACCGGGGAGCTGTTTTTT
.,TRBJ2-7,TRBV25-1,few,CASSDRGKSYEQYF,TGTGCCAGCAGTGATCGGGGGAAATCCTACGAGCAGTACTTC
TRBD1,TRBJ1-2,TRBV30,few,CAWREDRGSYGYTF,TGTGCCTGGAGGGAGGACAGGGGGTCGTATGGCTACACCTTC
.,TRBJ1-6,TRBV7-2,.,CASSPTTRDNSPLHF,TGTGCCAGCAGCCCAACGACAAGAGATAATTCACCCCTCCACTTT
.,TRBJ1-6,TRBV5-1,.,CASSLRTETSKSRTPLHF,TGCGCCAGCAGCTTGCGGACAGAGACTTCAAAAAGCCGAACACCCCTCCACTTT
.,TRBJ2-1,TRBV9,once,CASSVGEAPRGSKNNEQFF,TGTGCCAGCAGCGTAGGAGAGGCCCCAAGGGGAAGCAAAAATAATGAGCAGTTCTTC
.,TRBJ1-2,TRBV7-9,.,CASSFEAQAIYGYTF,TGTGCCAGCAGCTTCGAAGCCCAGGCGATCTATGGCTACACCTTC
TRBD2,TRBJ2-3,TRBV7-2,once,CASSLVPGLAGGTDTQYF,TGTGCCAGCAGCTTAGTCCCGGGACTAGCGGGGGGCACAGATACGCAGTATTTT
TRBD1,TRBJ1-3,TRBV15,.,CATSSHPRTGKGNTIYF,TGTGCCACCAGCAGTCACCCTCGGACAGGGAAGGGAAACACCATATATTTT
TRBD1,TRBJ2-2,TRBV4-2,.,CAGITGVTGELFF,TGTGCCGGGATAACAGGGGTCACCGGGGAGCTGTTTTTT
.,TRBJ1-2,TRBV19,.,CASSTRGIGYTF,TGTGCCAGTAGTACCAGGGGAATTGGCTACACCTTC